The 28 T cell receptor beta chains below were found in one sample sequenced in a study of regulatory T cells in long-lasting Graves disease (dated by TCRdb to the early 2020s). Library preparation employed multiplex PCR. Sequenced on an Illumina HiSeq 4000. iRepertoire HTBI primers and Arm-PCR amplification of CDR3 regions were used to construct TCR beta libraries. TCRdb ran its own pipeline on the public reads, namely fastp trimming at Q25 and MiXCR clone calling, and kept in-frame beta chains. Each entry is one CDR3 protein sequence, shown with its most common DNA and genes. This sample lists 520,000 or so distinct CDR3 sequences; approximately 12% were detected once. Jointly, the top ten make up roughly 8.2% of the sample. According to the study, the label for this sample's time point signals: newly diagnosed GD, antithyroid drugs for less than 3 months. RNA was extracted from PBMCs in TRIzol for both TCR sequencing and RNA sequencing.

This same sample was also taken into another study, of T cells in Graves' hyperthyroidism and ophthalmopathy.

The specimen was peripheral blood mononuclear cells (PBMCs), collected at new diagnosis, from a patient treated with antithyroid drugs. The receptor source for this set is a woman younger than 45 with Graves disease. Donor details come from another sample of the same person, matched by shared clones.

On this clonotype: No conserved phenylalanine or tryptophan ends this CDR3, so it is likely a read error. V usage is TRBV12-3 or TRBV12-4 and J usage is TRBJ2-5; tentatively, D is TRBD1 (6 bases). The CDR3 consists of 12 residues. The ends were cut back, 5 bases at V and 5 bases at J, with 9 bases in the middle. The CDR3 loop reads CASSRRGETQYS. In nucleotides, the CDR3 is TGTGCCAGCAGTCGCAGGGGCGAGACCCAGTACTCC.

This clonotype was observed at least ten times. This chain connects TRBV6-5 to TRBJ2-1, with TRBD2 identical over 13 bases. This CDR3 contains 15 residues. Germline V gene data show CDR1 as MNHEY and CDR2 as SVGAGI. V was clipped by 2 bases and J by 8 bases; unmatched bases: 3. Written as DNA, the CDR3 is TGTGCCAGCAGTTACGGACTAGCGGGAGTCGATGAGCAGTTCTTC. This sequence encodes CASSYGLAGVDEQFF.

This clonotype was observed a few times. Here the CDR3 DNA reads TGTGCCAGCAGCCACACCGGGACAGGGGGCGCAAATCAGCCCCAGCATTTT. The encoded protein is CASSHTGTGGANQPQHF. The V and J genes are TRBV7-2 and TRBJ1-5; 12 bases agree with TRBD1. Per the germline V gene, CDR1 is SGHTA and CDR2 is FQGNSA. The CDR3 runs to 17 residues. The V and J ends lost 5 bases and 4 bases, in that order; junction bases with no gene match: 9.

J is TRBJ2-7 and V is TRBV27; 10 bases agree with TRBD1. With 2 bases clipped from V and 1 base from J, the junction kept 5 bases outside the gene matches. From germline, CDR1 is MNHEY and CDR2 SMNVEV (reference sequence). CDR3 length: 16 amino acids. The CDR3 here is CASSLRQGARSYEQYF. Here the CDR3 DNA reads TGTGCCAGCAGTTTACGACAGGGGGCTAGGTCCTACGAGCAGTACTTC.

Many counts were recorded for this clonotype. This chain links TRBV29-1 with TRBJ2-1; tentative D call: TRBD1 (6 bases). V dropped 4 bases and J dropped 8 bases, with 15 bases sitting between them. Per the germline V gene, CDR1 is SQVTM and CDR2 is ANQGSEA. The CDR3 contains 13 residues. The CDR3 sequence is CSVAQGFSDEQFF. The CDR3 DNA sequence: TGCAGCGTTGCTCAGGGGTTTTCCGATGAGCAGTTCTTC.

This clonotype has a count of ten or more. The chain is built from TRBV28 and TRBJ1-5, with D unresolved. Looked up from germline, CDR1 is MDHEN and CDR2 is SYDVKM. The CDR3 runs 15 residues. V lost 5 bases to trimming and J lost 2 bases, with 13 bases between them. The DNA for the CDR3 is TGTGCCAGCAGTCGACCGAGGTTGGGCAATCAGCCCCAGCATTTT. Amino acids: CASSRPRLGNQPQHF.

This clonotype was seen ten or more times. The chain couples TRBV2 to TRBJ1-6, with D maybe TRBD1 (6 bases). Trimming stripped 8 bases from V and 7 bases from J, with 15 bases between. From germline, CDR1 is SNHLY and CDR2 FYNNEI. The CDR3 sequence is 14 residues long. CDR3 bases: TGTGCCAGCGCTCATAGGGGGTTCAATTCACCCCTCCACTTT. As protein: CASAHRGFNSPLHF.

This clonotype was recorded many times. The chain combines TRBV6-5 with TRBJ1-2, with unresolved D. In germline, CDR1 is MNHEY, CDR2 SVGAGI. CDR3 length: 15 residues. The V end lost 4 bases, the J end lost 1 base, and 13 bases lay between the germline ends. In DNA form, the CDR3 reads TGTGCCAGCAGTTCCCCCGGGTCCCTTAACTATGGCTACACCTTC. This sequence encodes CASSSPGSLNYGYTF.

The chain is built from TRBV2 and TRBJ1-4, with 7 bases lining up with TRBD1. Germline CDR1 reads SNHLY; CDR2 reads FYNNEI. Germline trimming cut 4 bases from V and 3 bases from J; bases unmatched to any gene: 5. The CDR3 contains 15 residues. The CDR3, as DNA: TGTGCCAGCAGTGCCTCACAGGGGTCTAATGAAAAACTGTTTTTT. It yields the protein CASSASQGSNEKLFF. Full variable domain (rest looked up from reference TRBV2 and TRBJ1-4): EPEVTQTPSHQVTQMGQEVILRCVPISNHLYFYWYRQILGQKVEFLVSFYNNEISEKSEIFDDQFSVERPDGSNFTLKIRSTKLEDSAMYFCASSASQGSNEKLFFGSGTQLSVL.

The sample holds many counts of this clonotype. The chain is built from TRBV3-1 and TRBJ2-5; no reliable D call. The germline CDR1 and CDR2 sequences are LGHDT and YNNKEL (reference sequence). CDR3 length equals 13 residues. With 4 bases removed from V and 5 bases from J, the gap between germline ends came to 11 bases. The CDR3 DNA follows: TGTGCCAGCAGCCTTCCCCCCGGGGAGACCCAGTACTTC. Amino acids: CASSLPPGETQYF.

This clonotype was seen repeatedly, ten times or more. This sequence joins TRBV24-1 and TRBJ2-1; TRBD2 matches at 14 bases. J was trimmed by 7 bases and V by 3 bases; bases with no gene match: 7. The CDR3 contains 17 residues. The V gene's germline CDR1 is KGHDR and CDR2 SFDVKD. CDR3 DNA sequence: TGTGCCACCAGTGATCGGACTAGCGGGAGGACCTGGAATGAGCAGTTCTTC. Encoded protein: CATSDRTSGRTWNEQFF.

In this sample, this clonotype turned up a few times. This chain links TRBV4-2 with TRBJ2-1; no firm D call. V lost 3 bases, J lost 4 bases, and 13 bases lay in between. Germline assignment: CDR1 LGHNA and CDR2 YNFKEQ. This CDR3 is built from 15 residues. The CDR3 region is CASSQFTGSYNEQFF. The DNA for the CDR3 is TGTGCCAGCAGCCAGTTCACCGGTTCATACAATGAGCAGTTCTTC.

This clonotype was counted at least ten times. V gene TRBV7-9 combines with J gene TRBJ2-2; TRBD2 is a possible D gene (5 bases). CDR1 is SEHNR and CDR2 is FQNEAQ in the germline V gene (reference sequence). V shed 5 bases and J shed 2 bases, with 12 bases lying between them. CDR3 length: 15 amino acids. CDR3 region: CASSHGRGNTGELFF. As DNA, the CDR3 is TGTGCCAGCAGCCATGGACGGGGAAACACCGGGGAGCTGTTTTTT.

The sample holds a few counts of this clonotype. The rearrangement links TRBV18 to TRBJ2-7; 10 positions match TRBD1. This CDR3 has 15 amino acids. J was trimmed by 4 bases and V by 6 bases; bases with no gene match: 9. CDR1 is KGHSH, CDR2 LQKENI, per germline. The DNA of the CDR3 is TGTGCCAGCTCGCCGCCGGGACAGGGGTTTTACGAGCAGTACTTC. The encoded protein is CASSPPGQGFYEQYF.

This clonotype was seen many times. V gene TRBV28 combines with J gene TRBJ2-1, with 7 bases lining up with TRBD2. This CDR3 spans 15 amino acids. Germline lookup yields CDR1 MDHEN and CDR2 SYDVKM. The V and J ends lost 5 bases and 3 bases, in that order; junction bases with no gene match: 7. CDR3 protein: CASSPAGGGYNEQFF. For the CDR3, the DNA is TGTGCCAGCAGTCCCGCTGGCGGGGGCTACAATGAGCAGTTCTTC.

This clonotype occurred many times. The chain recombines TRBV27 with TRBJ2-5; D is possibly TRBD1 or TRBD2 (5 bases each). Germline V gene lookup returns CDR1 MNHEY and CDR2 SMNVEV (reference sequence). V lost 2 bases and J lost 2, with 12 bases in between. The CDR3 length is 15 residues. CDR3: CASSLGGASQETQYF. The DNA of the CDR3 is TGTGCCAGCAGTTTAGGGGGAGCATCGCAAGAGACCCAGTACTTC.

The chain combines TRBV4-2 with TRBJ2-3; 9 bases line up with TRBD2. V lost 2 bases to trimming and J lost 7 bases; unmatched junction nucleotides: 16. The CDR3 is 18 residues long. CDR1 and CDR2 from the germline V gene are LGHNA and YNFKEQ. CDR3 in amino acids: CASSQPEIGGSGRYTQYF. CDR3 sequence (DNA): TGTGCCAGCAGCCAACCCGAAATAGGGGGTAGCGGGAGATATACGCAGTATTTT.

This clonotype came up many times. The chain's CDR3 is CASSNPQDTYEQYF. CDR3 nucleotides: TGTGCCAGCAGCAACCCACAGGACACTTACGAGCAGTACTTC. The rearrangement joins TRBV7-3 to TRBJ2-7; perhaps TRBD1 as D (5 bases). CDR3 length: 14 amino acids. Germline V gene lookup returns CDR1 SGHTA and CDR2 FQGTGA. V was pared by 5 bases and J by 4 bases, with 15 bases between.

The J gene is TRBJ1-4, the V gene TRBV10-3; 7 bases agree with TRBD1. Per germline, CDR1 ENHRY and CDR2 SYGVKD. V gave up 3 bases and J gave up 1 base; unmatched junction bases: 2. There are 15 residues in the CDR3. The CDR3 DNA reads as TGTGCCATCAGTGACAACAGGGGAACTAATGAAAAACTGTTTTTT. Its translation: CAISDNRGTNEKLFF.

At least ten counts were recorded for this clonotype. V usage is TRBV5-1 and J usage is TRBJ1-5; no definite D call. This CDR3 is built from 14 residues. Trimming cost V 5 bases and J 0 bases, with 9 bases left between them. From germline, CDR1 is SGHRS and CDR2 YFSETQ. CDR3 in DNA: TGCGCCAGCAGGCTCGGGCCTAGCAATCAGCCCCAGCATTTT. Translating it yields CASRLGPSNQPQHF.

The chain is built from TRBV14 and TRBJ2-7; TRBD1 matches at 8 bases. CDR3 length: 16 amino acids. Germline lookup yields CDR1 SGHDN and CDR2 FVKESK. The junction had 10 bases not matched to a gene; V was cut back by 4 bases and J by 2 bases. The CDR3 nucleotides are TGTGCCAGCAGCCGAGCAGGGGGCGCGTCCCCCTACGAGCAGTACTTC. Residues: CASSRAGGASPYEQYF.

This clonotype was seen many times. The chain has TRBV2 and TRBJ1-5; 7 positions agree with TRBD1. The CDR3 runs 13 residues. Germline lookup yields CDR1 SNHLY and CDR2 FYNNEI. The J segment lost 4 bases and the V segment lost 10 bases, leaving 7 bases of the junction unmatched. The CDR3 loop reads CATRDSLNQPQHF. In nucleotides, the CDR3 is TGTGCCACGAGGGACAGCCTTAATCAGCCCCAGCATTTT.

CDR3 nucleotide sequence: TGTGCCAGCAGCGCAATGGGACAGAGTAGCAATCAGCCCCAGCATTTT. The encoded protein is CASSAMGQSSNQPQHF. The V and J genes are TRBV28 and TRBJ1-5; 7 bases match TRBD1. The CDR3 has 16 residues. The ends lost 6 bases at V and 0 bases at J; junction bases unmatched: 8. The V gene's germline CDR1 is MDHEN and CDR2 SYDVKM.

This clonotype was found a few times. V gene TRBV7-8 combines with J gene TRBJ2-1, with TRBD2 identical over 10 bases. Per the germline V gene, CDR1 is SGHVS and CDR2 is FQNEAQ. Trimming at V came to 3 bases and at J to 10 bases, leaving 12 bases not matched to a gene. The length of the CDR3 is 16 residues. In DNA form, the CDR3 reads TGTGCCAGCAGCTTCCGGACTAGCGGCTTTCCACCAGAGCAGTTCTTC. Its protein product is CASSFRTSGFPPEQFF.

This clonotype occurred a few times. V is TRBV7-8 and J is TRBJ1-1; weak D call: TRBD1 (5 bases). The V and J ends lost 1 base and 8 bases respectively, with 14 bases between them. The CDR3 is 14 residues long. CDR1 and CDR2 (germline): SGHVS, FQNEAQ. CDR3 in DNA: TGTGCCAGCAGCTTAGAATTGGGACCGACCGAAGCTTTCTTT. Translating gives CASSLELGPTEAFF.

The sample holds many counts of this clonotype. The genes are TRBV7-2 and TRBJ2-5; 10 bases are a match to TRBD2. Germline assignment: CDR1 SGHTA and CDR2 FQGNSA. The CDR3 sequence is 19 residues long. Trimming removed 2 bases from V and 7 bases from J; junction bases left unmatched: 19. CDR3 DNA sequence: TGTGCCAGCAGCTTACGAGGGGGCGGGCTAGCGGGAGCCTGGGGGACCCAGTACTTC. This encodes CASSLRGGGLAGAWGTQYF. The full variable domain, rest sourced from reference TRBV7-2 and TRBJ2-5, is GAGVSQSPSNKVTEKGKDVELRCDPISGHTALYWYRQSLGQGLEFLIYFQGNSAPDKSGLPSDRFSAERTGGSVSTLTIQRTQQEDSAVYLCASSLRGGGLAGAWGTQYFGPGTRLLVL.

This clonotype was counted many times. The rearrangement links TRBV7-2 to TRBJ2-5; TRBD2 agrees at 9 bases. The CDR3 covers 15 residues. Germline assignment: CDR1 SGHTA and CDR2 FQGNSA. V shed 5 bases, J shed 4 bases, and the junction held 8 bases outside the gene matches. This CDR3 reads CASSRAPSGVETQYF. The DNA for the CDR3 is TGTGCCAGCAGCCGCGCCCCTAGCGGGGTAGAGACCCAGTACTTC.

The sample holds many counts of this clonotype. The chain combines TRBV24-1 with TRBJ2-7; TRBD1 matches 8 bases. V was clipped by 4 bases and J by 5 bases; unmatched bases: 9. CDR3 size: 15 residues. Per the germline V gene, CDR1 is KGHDR and CDR2 is SFDVKD. The CDR3 DNA reads TGTGCCACCAGTGACCCAGGACAGGGCGGCGACGAGCAGTACTTC. Residues: CATSDPGQGGDEQYF.